The 22 T cell receptor beta chains in this list originate from one sample, sequenced in a study of vaccination and CD4 T cells after COVID-19 (dated 2022 in TCRdb). Receptors were amplified or captured by PCR. The instrument given in TCRdb is Illumina iSeq 100. DNA from cultured CD4+ T cells was subjected to TCR sequencing with the Oncomine TCR Beta short-read assay at the Johns Hopkins FTIC core. The public sequencing data were trimmed at Q25 with fastp and processed into clonotypes with MiXCR by TCRdb, which kept only in-frame beta chains. Rows with a matching CDR3 protein are joined into one entry that keeps the most common DNA and genes. This sample is represented by some 17,000 distinct CDR3 sequences; approximately 48% of them were singletons. The ten largest clones take up 13% of the sample. Their recognized antigens are unknown. The label giving this sample's time point can be read as: late sampling 161 to 241 days after vaccination in three convalescent patients. The meaning of the sample's treatment or condition label: roughly 10-day PBMC culture with coronavirus spike peptide pools or control peptides (ViraFEST assay).

The specimen comprised CD4+ T cells from blood, cultured in vitro, sampled about 7 months after SARS-CoV-2 vaccination. The receptors derive from a human donor who had recovered from COVID-19.

The rearrangement joins TRBV20-1 to TRBJ2-1; D is ambiguous. The V gene lost 1 base and the J gene lost 2 bases, with 15 bases spanning the gap. CDR1 DFQATT and CDR2 SNEGSKA come from the germline V gene (reference sequence). The CDR3 has 16 amino acids. In DNA, the CDR3 is TGCAGTGCTAGAGGAGCTGCTGGAAGCACCTACAATGAGCAGTTCTTC. Amino acid sequence: CSARGAAGSTYNEQFF.

This chain connects TRBV23-1 to TRBJ1-3, with D hard to call. TRBV23-1 is placed among ORFs of uncertain function. This CDR3 has 15 amino acids. The V gene lost 5 bases and the J gene lost 0 bases, with 11 bases spanning the gap. In nucleotides, the CDR3 is TGCGCCAGCAGTTCTGATGTAATCTCTGGAAACACCATATATTTT. This sequence encodes CASSSDVISGNTIYF.

The rearrangement uses TRBV2 and TRBJ2-3; TRBD1 agrees at 7 bases. Trimming at V came to 4 bases and at J to 1 base, leaving 5 bases not matched to a gene. CDR1 and CDR2 from the germline V gene are SNHLY and FYNNEI. The CDR3 has 15 amino acids. The CDR3 sequence is CASSGPGQGTDTQYF. The CDR3 nucleotides are TGTGCCAGCAGTGGGCCTGGACAGGGCACAGATACGCAGTATTTT.

This clonotype was observed a handful of times. The chain links TRBV20-1 to TRBJ2-5; 7 bases agree with TRBD1. Germline lookup yields CDR1 DFQATT and CDR2 SNEGSKA (reference sequence). This CDR3 has 12 residues. V trimming: 6 bases; J trimming: 2 bases; junction bases outside the gene matches: 3. In DNA form, the CDR3 reads TGCAGTGCACCGGACAGGCAAGAGACCCAGTACTTC. Its protein product is CSAPDRQETQYF.

CDR3 in amino acids: CASSQTGSGANVLTF. The CDR3 DNA is TGTGCCAGCAGCCAGACAGGCTCTGGGGCCAACGTCCTGACTTTC. V gene TRBV7-9 combines with J gene TRBJ2-6, with a weak D call TRBD1 (6 bases). This CDR3 contains 15 residues. CDR1 and CDR2 (germline): SEHNR, FQNEAQ (reference sequence). Between the trimmed V and J ends, which lost 5 bases and 0 bases, there was a span of 8 bases.

CDR3 sequence: CASRGDVSRQPQHF. The CDR3 nucleotides are TGTGCCAGCCGTGGGGACGTCAGCCGCCAGCCCCAGCATTTT. The chain joins TRBV6-1 to TRBJ1-5, with D perhaps TRBD1 (5 bases). V shed 8 bases and J shed 7 bases, with 18 bases lying between them. Germline CDR1 reads MNHNS; CDR2 reads SASEGT. CDR3 length: 14 residues.

This clonotype has just a few counts. V is TRBV20-1 and J is TRBJ1-6; tentatively, D is TRBD1 (5 bases). Looked up from germline, CDR1 is DFQATT and CDR2 is SNEGSKA (reference sequence). V was trimmed by 6 bases and J by 7 bases, leaving 13 bases between them. The CDR3 runs 13 residues. CDR3 DNA sequence: TGCAGTGCCCTCCGGGACCCGAATTCACCCCTCCACTTT. Its translation: CSALRDPNSPLHF.

The rearrangement links TRBV7-2 to TRBJ1-1; the match to TRBD1 covers 7 bases. V dropped 1 base and J dropped 2; count of bases not matched to a gene: 7. The CDR3 consists of 16 residues. Germline lookup yields CDR1 SGHTA and CDR2 FQGNSA. CDR3 protein: CASSLGGRQGNTEAFF. The CDR3 DNA follows: TGTGCCAGCAGCTTAGGAGGACGACAGGGCAACACTGAAGCTTTCTTT.

The chain recombines TRBV6-1 with TRBJ1-1, with TRBD1 matching over 9 bases. The germline V gene encodes CDR1 MNHNS and CDR2 SASEGT. V dropped 5 bases and J dropped 6; count of bases not matched to a gene: 7. CDR3 length equals 14 residues. The CDR3 loop reads CASSPRTGEAEAFF. The CDR3 DNA sequence: TGTGCCAGCAGTCCTCGGACAGGGGAGGCTGAAGCTTTCTTT.

This sequence joins TRBV27 and TRBJ2-3, with 7 bases aligning to TRBD1. V trimming: 3 bases; J trimming: 0 bases; junction bases outside the gene matches: 9. Per the germline V gene, CDR1 is MNHEY and CDR2 is SMNVEV (reference sequence). The CDR3 is 17 residues long. CDR3 sequence reads: CASSFVGQFASTDTQYF. CDR3 coding DNA: TGTGCCAGCAGTTTTGTGGGACAGTTTGCTAGCACAGATACGCAGTATTTT.

The chain carries TRBV10-2 and TRBJ2-5; 10 bases are a match to TRBD2. Per germline, CDR1 WSHSY and CDR2 SAAADI. The V segment lost 5 bases and the J segment 2 bases; nucleotides outside the gene matches: 5. The CDR3 consists of 15 residues. The CDR3 loop reads CASSSLAGAQETQYF. The CDR3 region has the DNA TGCGCCAGCAGTTCTCTAGCGGGGGCTCAAGAGACCCAGTACTTC.

The V call is TRBV6-2 or TRBV6-3, the J call TRBJ2-5; no definite D call. V lost 8 bases and J 2 bases, leaving 9 bases between the germline ends. The CDR3 is 12 amino acids. The germline V gene has CDR1 MNHEY and CDR2 SVGEGT. CDR3 nucleotide sequence: TGTGCCAGCCGAAGTGGGCAAGAGACCCAGTACTTC. It specifies CASRSGQETQYF.

The chain links TRBV10-3 to TRBJ2-3, with 9 bases aligning to TRBD1. The V gene's germline CDR1 is ENHRY and CDR2 SYGVKD. CDR3 length: 15 amino acids. V was pared by 6 bases and J by 3 bases, with 7 bases of the junction left unmatched. The CDR3 is CAIRDDGTGTDTQYF. The CDR3 DNA follows: TGTGCCATCAGAGACGACGGGACAGGGACAGATACGCAGTATTTT.

This clonotype was picked up a small number of times. J is TRBJ1-2 and V is TRBV20-1; TRBD1 agrees at 9 bases. Per germline, CDR1 DFQATT and CDR2 SNEGSKA (reference sequence). The junction had 10 bases not matched to a gene; V was cut back by 4 bases and J by 7 bases. CDR3 length: 14 residues. CDR3 protein: CSANQDRGGAGYTF. The CDR3 nucleotides are TGCAGTGCTAACCAGGACAGGGGAGGGGCTGGCTACACCTTC.

The chain joins TRBV7-9 to TRBJ2-1; 13 nucleotides line up with TRBD2. The germline V gene encodes CDR1 SEHNR and CDR2 FQNEAQ (reference sequence). There are 15 residues in the CDR3. V trimming: 3 bases; J trimming: 9 bases; junction bases outside the gene matches: 5. In DNA form, the CDR3 reads TGTGCCAGCAGCTTCGGACTAGCGGGGGTGTTTGAGCAGTTCTTC. It codes for CASSFGLAGVFEQFF.

The chain links TRBV20-1 to TRBJ1-6; no clear D. Trimming took off 6 bases at V and 7 bases at J, with 19 bases between the two ends. The CDR3 is made up of 15 amino acids. CDR1 and CDR2 from the germline V gene are DFQATT and SNEGSKA (reference sequence). The CDR3 region is CSATQNLDGNSPLHF. CDR3 nucleotides: TGCAGTGCCACCCAAAACCTCGACGGGAATTCACCCCTCCACTTT.

The chain employs TRBV20-1 and TRBJ2-5; 11 bases are shared with TRBD2. The V gene end was trimmed by 3 bases and the J gene end by 3 bases; junction bases not matched to a gene: 0. CDR1 DFQATT and CDR2 SNEGSKA come from the germline V gene (reference sequence). There are 13 residues in the CDR3. The CDR3: CSASSGGEETQYF. CDR3 nucleotides: TGCAGTGCTAGTAGCGGGGGGGAAGAGACCCAGTACTTC.

V gene TRBV19 combines with J gene TRBJ1-2; D remains ambiguous. V lost 1 base to trimming and J lost 7 bases, with 13 bases between them. There are 14 residues in the CDR3. CDR1 and CDR2 from the germline V gene are LNHDA and SQIVND (reference sequence). The CDR3 is CASSIVQAYGGYTF. The CDR3 DNA follows: TGTGCCAGTAGTATAGTGCAGGCCTATGGTGGCTACACCTTC.

The chain couples TRBV19 to TRBJ2-3; tentatively, D is TRBD2 (5 bases). CDR3 length equals 15 residues. Trimming left V 3 bases short and J 5 bases short, with 15 bases between. Germline lookup yields CDR1 LNHDA and CDR2 SQIVND (reference sequence). CDR3: CASSMLVRGRDTQYF. CDR3 coding DNA: TGTGCCAGTAGTATGTTGGTCCGGGGTCGAGATACGCAGTATTTT.

The rearrangement joins TRBV7-2 to TRBJ1-2; maybe TRBD1 (6 bases). This CDR3 comprises 15 residues. V lost 5 bases to trimming and J lost 7 bases, with 20 bases between them. Germline CDR1 SGHTA, CDR2 FQGNSA. DNA of the CDR3: TGTGCCAGCAGCGCACAGGGCCAATTTTCGGCTGGCTACACCTTC. Translation gives CASSAQGQFSAGYTF. Together with reference TRBV7-2 and TRBJ1-2, the CDR3 gives the full variable domain: GAGVSQSPSNKVTEKGKDVELRCDPISGHTALYWYRQSLGQGLEFLIYFQGNSAPDKSGLPSDRFSAERTGGSVSTLTIQRTQQEDSAVYLCASSAQGQFSAGYTFGSGTRLTVV.

This chain links TRBV6-4 with TRBJ2-5; D is ambiguous. The CDR3 has 11 residues. V was cut by 5 bases and J by 13 bases, with 14 bases left in between. The germline CDR1 and CDR2 sequences are MRHNA and SNTAGT. This CDR3 is CASSYVTLMYF. The CDR3 nucleotides are TGTGCCAGCAGTTACGTGACACTTATGTACTTC.

This clonotype has a handful of counts. This chain uses TRBV20-1 with TRBJ2-5; unclear D gene. The CDR3 is made up of 13 amino acids. Between the trimmed V and J ends, which lost 7 bases and 4 bases, there was a span of 16 bases. The germline CDR1 and CDR2 sequences are DFQATT and SNEGSKA (reference sequence). CDR3 DNA sequence: TGCAGTGGGGTTCTGGCGGACGGAGAGACCCAGTACTTC. Translated, it gives CSGVLADGETQYF.